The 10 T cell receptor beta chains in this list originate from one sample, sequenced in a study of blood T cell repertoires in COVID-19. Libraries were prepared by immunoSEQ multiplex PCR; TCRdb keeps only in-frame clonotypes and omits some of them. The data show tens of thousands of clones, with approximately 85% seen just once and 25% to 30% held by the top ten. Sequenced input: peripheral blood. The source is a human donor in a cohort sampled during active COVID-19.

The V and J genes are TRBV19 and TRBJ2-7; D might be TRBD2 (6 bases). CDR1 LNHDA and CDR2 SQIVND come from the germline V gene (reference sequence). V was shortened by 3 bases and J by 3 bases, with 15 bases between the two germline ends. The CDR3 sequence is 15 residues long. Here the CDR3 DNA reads TGTGCCAGTAGTATCCCCGGCGGGGTGATCTACGAGCAGTACTTC. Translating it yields CASSIPGGVIYEQYF.

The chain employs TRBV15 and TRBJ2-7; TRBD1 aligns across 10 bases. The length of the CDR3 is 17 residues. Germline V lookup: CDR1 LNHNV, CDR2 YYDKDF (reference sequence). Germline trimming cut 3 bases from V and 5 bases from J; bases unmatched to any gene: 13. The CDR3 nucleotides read TGTGCCACCAGCAGCTTCCTGGGGGACAGGGGCCCCCACGAGCAGTACTTC. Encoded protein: CATSSFLGDRGPHEQYF.

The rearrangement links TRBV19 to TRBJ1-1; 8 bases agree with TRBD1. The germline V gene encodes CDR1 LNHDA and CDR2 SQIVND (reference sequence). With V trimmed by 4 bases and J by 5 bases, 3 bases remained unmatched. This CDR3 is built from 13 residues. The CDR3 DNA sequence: TGTGCCAGTAGTACACAGGGGGGTACTGAAGCTTTCTTT. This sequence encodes CASSTQGGTEAFF.

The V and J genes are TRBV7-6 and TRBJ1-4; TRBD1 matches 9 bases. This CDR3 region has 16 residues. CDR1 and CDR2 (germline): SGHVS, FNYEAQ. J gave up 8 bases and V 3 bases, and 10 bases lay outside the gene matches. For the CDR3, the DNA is TGTGCCAGCAGCTTCTTACGACAGGGGGAAGGGGAAAAACTGTTTTTT. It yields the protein CASSFLRQGEGEKLFF. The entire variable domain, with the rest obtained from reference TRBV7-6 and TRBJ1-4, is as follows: GAGVSQSPRYKVTKRGQDVALRCDPISGHVSLYWYRQALGQGPEFLTYFNYEAQQDKSGLPNDRFSAERPEGSISTLTIQRTEQRDSAMYRCASSFLRQGEGEKLFFGSGTQLSVL.

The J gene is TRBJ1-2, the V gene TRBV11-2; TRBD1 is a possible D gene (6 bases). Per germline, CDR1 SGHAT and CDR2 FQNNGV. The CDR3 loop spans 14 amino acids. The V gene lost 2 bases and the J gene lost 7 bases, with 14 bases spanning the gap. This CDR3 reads CASSLRQAGGGYTF. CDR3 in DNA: TGTGCCAGCAGCTTAAGACAGGCCGGAGGTGGCTACACCTTC.

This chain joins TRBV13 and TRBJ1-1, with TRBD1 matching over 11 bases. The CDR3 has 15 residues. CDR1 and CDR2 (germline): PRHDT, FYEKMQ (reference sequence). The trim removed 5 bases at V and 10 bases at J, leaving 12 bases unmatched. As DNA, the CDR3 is TGTGCCAGCAGCGTCACCTCCGGGACAGGGGGGAGAGCTTTCTTT. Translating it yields CASSVTSGTGGRAFF. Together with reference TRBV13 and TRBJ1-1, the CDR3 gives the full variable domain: AAGVIQSPRHLIKEKRETATLKCYPIPRHDTVYWYQQGPGQDPQFLISFYEKMQSDKGSIPDRFSAQQFSDYHSELNMSSLELGDSALYFCASSVTSGTGGRAFFGQGTRLTVV.

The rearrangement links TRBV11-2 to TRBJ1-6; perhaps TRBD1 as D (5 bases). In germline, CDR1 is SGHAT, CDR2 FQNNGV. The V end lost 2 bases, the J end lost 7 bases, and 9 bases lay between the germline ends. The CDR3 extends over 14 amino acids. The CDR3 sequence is CASSLSGLNSPLHF. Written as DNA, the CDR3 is TGTGCCAGCAGCTTATCAGGGTTGAATTCACCCCTCCACTTT.

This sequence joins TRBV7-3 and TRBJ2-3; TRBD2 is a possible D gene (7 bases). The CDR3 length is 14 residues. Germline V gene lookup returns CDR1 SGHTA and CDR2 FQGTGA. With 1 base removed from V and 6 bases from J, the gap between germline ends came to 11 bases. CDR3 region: CASSLIGGADTQYF. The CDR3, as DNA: TGTGCCAGCAGCTTAATTGGGGGGGCCGATACGCAGTATTTT.

As DNA, the CDR3 is TGTGCCAGCACCCCGACTGCCAACACCGGGGAGCTGTTTTTT. It is translated as CASTPTANTGELFF. The chain employs TRBV27 and TRBJ2-2; D is unresolved. Germline V gene sequence: CDR1 MNHEY, CDR2 SMNVEV (reference sequence). Trimming took 7 bases from V and 2 from J, leaving 11 bases between them. The CDR3 extends over 14 amino acids.

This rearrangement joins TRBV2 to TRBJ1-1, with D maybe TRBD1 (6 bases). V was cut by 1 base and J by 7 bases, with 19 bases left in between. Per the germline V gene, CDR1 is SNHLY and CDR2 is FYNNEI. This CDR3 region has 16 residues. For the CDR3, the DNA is TGTGCCAGCAGTGAAGGGAGCGGGGGCCGATATAGTGAAGCTTTCTTT. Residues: CASSEGSGGRYSEAFF.